What follows are 10 T cell receptor beta chains derived from one specimen sequenced in a study of T cells in narcolepsy. Using immunoSEQ multiplex PCR, the repertoire was profiled, and TCRdb retains in-frame clones only, with some absent. The table includes 30,000 to 45,000 clones, about 85% detected once. The source material was CD45RA- memory CD4+ T cells from PBMCs. Receptor source: a human donor with narcolepsy.

The V gene is TRBV27, the J gene TRBJ2-7; D gene uncertain. CDR3 length equals 14 residues. CDR1 is MNHEY and CDR2 is SMNVEV in the germline V gene (reference sequence). Deletions cut 0 bases from V and 2 bases from J, with 8 bases between. This chain's CDR3 is CASSLSEAPYEQYF. The CDR3 coding sequence is TGTGCCAGCAGTTTATCCGAAGCCCCCTACGAGCAGTACTTC.

This clone was found once. A junction end diverges from the germline sequence, so it may reflect a read error. The CDR3 loop reads CASSSRLAGGLNPQETQYF. The CDR3 DNA reads as TGTGCTAGCAGCTCGCGACTAGCGGGGGGGCTTAATCCTCAAGAGACCCAGTACTTC. The chain employs TRBV7-7 and TRBJ2-5; TRBD2 matches 14 bases. The V gene's germline CDR1 is SSHAT and CDR2 FNYEAQ (reference sequence). The CDR3 runs 19 residues.

The V call is TRBV28, the J call TRBJ1-5, with 7 bases that match TRBD1. This CDR3 has 17 amino acids. Trimming at V came to 4 bases and at J to 0 bases, leaving 9 bases not matched to a gene. The germline gives CDR1 MDHEN, CDR2 SYDVKM. In DNA, the CDR3 is TGTGCCAGCAGTTCGGACAGGAGTCGTAATAGCAATCAGCCCCAGCATTTT. Translating it yields CASSSDRSRNSNQPQHF.

This clone has just one count. This rearrangement joins TRBV2 to TRBJ2-2, with TRBD2 identical over 7 bases. CDR1 and CDR2 from the germline V gene are SNHLY and FYNNEI. V trimming: 4 bases; J trimming: 1 base; junction bases outside the gene matches: 3. The CDR3 runs to 15 residues. Written as DNA, the CDR3 is TGTGCCAGCAGTGCCGTAGCGGGGAACACCGGGGAGCTGTTTTTT. Encoded protein: CASSAVAGNTGELFF.

The V and J genes are TRBV7-2 and TRBJ1-5; perhaps TRBD1 as D (5 bases). The V end lost 1 base, the J end lost 0 bases, and 13 bases lay between the germline ends. The germline V gene has CDR1 SGHTA and CDR2 FQGNSA. CDR3 length equals 17 residues. This chain's CDR3 is CASSLVGVGPSNQPQHF. CDR3 DNA: TGTGCCAGCAGCTTAGTCGGAGTGGGGCCTAGCAATCAGCCCCAGCATTTT.

This chain links TRBV4-2 with TRBJ2-3; D gene unclear. The CDR3 runs to 14 residues. V was pared by 0 bases and J by 5 bases, with 9 bases between. The germline CDR1 and CDR2 sequences are LGHNA and YNFKEQ. The CDR3 here is CASSQEASGDTQYF. The CDR3, as DNA: TGTGCCAGCAGCCAAGAAGCGTCAGGAGATACGCAGTATTTT.

Only a few counts were recorded for this clone. V usage is TRBV6-1 and J usage is TRBJ1-2; no clear D gene. The ends were cut back, 3 bases at V and 7 bases at J, with 12 bases in the middle. The CDR3 is 13 amino acids. Looked up from germline, CDR1 is MNHNS and CDR2 is SASEGT. This chain's CDR3 is CASSDRSRGGYTF. The CDR3 bases are TGTGCCAGCAGTGACCGATCCCGGGGTGGCTACACCTTC.

The gene calls are TRBV7-8 and TRBJ2-1; 9 bases align to TRBD1. Germline values: CDR1 SGHVS, CDR2 FQNEAQ. V shed 5 bases, J shed 5 bases, and the junction held 1 base outside the gene matches. The CDR3 runs 13 residues. The CDR3 DNA reads as TGTGCCAGCAGCCGGACAGGGGACAATGAGCAGTTCTTC. It encodes CASSRTGDNEQFF.

The V gene is TRBV9, the J gene TRBJ2-1; 8 positions agree with TRBD1. The trim removed 0 bases at V and 5 bases at J, leaving 4 bases unmatched. The CDR3 consists of 15 residues. Germline V lookup: CDR1 SGDLS, CDR2 YYNGEE. CDR3 sequence (DNA): TGTGCCAGCAGCGTAGCCCTGGACAGGGACAATGAGCAGTTCTTC. This translates into CASSVALDRDNEQFF.

The gene calls are TRBV11-2 and TRBJ2-1; 14 nucleotides match TRBD2. The junction had 10 bases not matched to a gene; V was cut back by 5 bases and J by 7 bases. The germline CDR1 and CDR2 sequences are SGHAT and FQNNGV. This CDR3 is 17 amino acids long. CDR3: CASSPRLAGGILNEQFF. The DNA of the CDR3 is TGTGCCAGCAGCCCAAGACTAGCGGGGGGGATATTAAATGAGCAGTTCTTC.